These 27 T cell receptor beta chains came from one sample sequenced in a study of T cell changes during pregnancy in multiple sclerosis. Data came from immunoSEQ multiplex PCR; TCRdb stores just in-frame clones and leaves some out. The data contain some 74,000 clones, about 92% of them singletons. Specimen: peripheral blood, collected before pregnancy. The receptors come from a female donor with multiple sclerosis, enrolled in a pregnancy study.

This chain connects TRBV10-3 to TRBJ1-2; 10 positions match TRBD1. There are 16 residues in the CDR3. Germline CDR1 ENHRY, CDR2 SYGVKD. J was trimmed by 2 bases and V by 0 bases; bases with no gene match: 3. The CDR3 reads CAISESETGGNYGYTF. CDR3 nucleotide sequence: TGTGCCATCAGTGAGTCTGAGACAGGGGGCAACTATGGCTACACCTTC.

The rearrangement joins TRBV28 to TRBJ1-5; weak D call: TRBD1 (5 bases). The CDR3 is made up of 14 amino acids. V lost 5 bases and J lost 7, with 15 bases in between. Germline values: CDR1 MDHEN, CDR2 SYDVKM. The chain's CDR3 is CASSEVGGYQPQHF. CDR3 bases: TGTGCCAGCAGTGAGGTCGGGGGATACCAGCCCCAGCATTTT.

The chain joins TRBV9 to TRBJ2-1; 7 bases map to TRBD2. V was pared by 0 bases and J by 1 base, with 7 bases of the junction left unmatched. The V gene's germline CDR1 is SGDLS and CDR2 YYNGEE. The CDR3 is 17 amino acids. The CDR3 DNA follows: TGTGCCAGCAGCGTAGCAACTAGCGTTCTATCCTACAATGAGCAGTTCTTC. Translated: CASSVATSVLSYNEQFF.

For the CDR3, the DNA is TGTGCCAGCAGTGAAGAGGCGCGACTCCTAAACACCGGGGAGCTGTTTTTT. Its translation is CASSEEARLLNTGELFF. The rearrangement links TRBV6-1 to TRBJ2-2, with D unresolved. The CDR3 runs to 17 residues. V lost 1 base to trimming and J lost 2 bases, with 14 bases between them. In germline, CDR1 is MNHNS, CDR2 SASEGT.

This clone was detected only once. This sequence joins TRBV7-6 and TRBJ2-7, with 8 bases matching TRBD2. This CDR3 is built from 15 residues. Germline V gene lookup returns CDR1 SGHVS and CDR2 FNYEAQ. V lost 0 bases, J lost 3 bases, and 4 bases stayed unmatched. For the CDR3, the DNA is TGTGCCAGCAGCTTAGCCGCCGCGGGGGGCTACGAGCAGTACTTC. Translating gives CASSLAAAGGYEQYF.

CDR3 amino acids: CASSLRLADGAGELFF. CDR3 coding DNA: TGCGCCAGCAGCTTAAGACTAGCGGATGGTGCCGGGGAGCTGTTTTTT. The rearrangement joins TRBV5-1 to TRBJ2-2; 9 nucleotides agree with TRBD2. Per the germline V gene, CDR1 is SGHRS and CDR2 is YFSETQ. The CDR3 contains 16 residues. The trim removed 2 bases at V and 6 bases at J, leaving 8 bases unmatched.

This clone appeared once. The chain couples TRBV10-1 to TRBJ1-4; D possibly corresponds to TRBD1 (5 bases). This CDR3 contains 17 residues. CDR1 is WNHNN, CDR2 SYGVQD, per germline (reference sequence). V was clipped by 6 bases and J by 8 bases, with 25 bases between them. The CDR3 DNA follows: TGCGCCAGCAGCGCAACTCCGAGACGGGGGTGGAAGGAAAAACTGTTTTTT. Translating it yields CASSATPRRGWKEKLFF.

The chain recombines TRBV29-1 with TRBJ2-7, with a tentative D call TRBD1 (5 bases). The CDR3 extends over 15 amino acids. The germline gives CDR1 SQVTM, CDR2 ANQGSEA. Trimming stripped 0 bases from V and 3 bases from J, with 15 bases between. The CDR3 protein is CSVEDREGADYEQYF. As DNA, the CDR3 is TGCAGCGTTGAAGATCGAGAAGGGGCCGACTACGAGCAGTACTTC.

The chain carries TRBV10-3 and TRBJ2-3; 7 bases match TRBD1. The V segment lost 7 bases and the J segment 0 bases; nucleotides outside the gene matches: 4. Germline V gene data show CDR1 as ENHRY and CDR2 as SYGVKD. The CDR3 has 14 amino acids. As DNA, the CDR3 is TGTGCCATCAAAGGGACAGACAGCACAGATACGCAGTATTTT. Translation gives CAIKGTDSTDTQYF.

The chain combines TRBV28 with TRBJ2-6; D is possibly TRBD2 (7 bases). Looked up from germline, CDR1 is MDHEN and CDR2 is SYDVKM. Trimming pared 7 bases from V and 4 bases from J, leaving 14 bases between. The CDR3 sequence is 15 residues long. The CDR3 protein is CASIQGGAGANVLTF. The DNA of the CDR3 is TGTGCCAGCATCCAAGGGGGGGCGGGGGCCAACGTCCTGACTTTC.

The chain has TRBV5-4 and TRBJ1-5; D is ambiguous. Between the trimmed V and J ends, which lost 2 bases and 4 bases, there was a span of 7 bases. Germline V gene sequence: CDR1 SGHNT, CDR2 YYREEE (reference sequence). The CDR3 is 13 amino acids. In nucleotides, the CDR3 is TGTGCCAGCAGCTTAGAGGTAAATCAGCCCCAGCATTTT. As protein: CASSLEVNQPQHF. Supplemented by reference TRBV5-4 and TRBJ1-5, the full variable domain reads ETGVTQSPTHLIKTRGQQVTLRCSSQSGHNTVSWYQQALGQGPQFIFQYYREEENGRGNFPPRFSGLQFPNYSSELNVNALELDDSALYLCASSLEVNQPQHFGDGTRLSIL.

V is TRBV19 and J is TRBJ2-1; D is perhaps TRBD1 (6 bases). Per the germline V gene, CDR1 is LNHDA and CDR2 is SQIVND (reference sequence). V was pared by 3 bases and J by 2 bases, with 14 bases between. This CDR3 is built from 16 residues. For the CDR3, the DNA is TGTGCCAGTAGTATTGTTCGGACAGCAGCCTACAATGAGCAGTTCTTC. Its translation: CASSIVRTAAYNEQFF.

The CDR3 spells CASSLGMVRGRSAETQYF. The CDR3 nucleotides read TGTGCCAGCAGCTTGGGGATGGTTCGCGGGAGAAGCGCAGAGACCCAGTACTTC. The chain has TRBV5-4 and TRBJ2-5, with 7 positions matching TRBD2. Unmatched junction bases numbered 15, after V lost 0 bases and J lost 4 bases. Germline CDR1 reads SGHNT; CDR2 reads YYREEE (reference sequence). The CDR3 totals 18 residues. Complete variable domain (other parts from reference TRBV5-4 and TRBJ2-5): ETGVTQSPTHLIKTRGQQVTLRCSSQSGHNTVSWYQQALGQGPQFIFQYYREEENGRGNFPPRFSGLQFPNYSSELNVNALELDDSALYLCASSLGMVRGRSAETQYFGPGTRLLVL.

The CDR3 bases are TGTGCCAGCAGTTTATTCTACAGGGAATTCATGAACACTGAAGCTTTCTTT. The encoded protein is CASSLFYREFMNTEAFF. This chain links TRBV27 with TRBJ1-1, with D possibly matching TRBD1 (6 bases). The germline V gene has CDR1 MNHEY and CDR2 SMNVEV (reference sequence). Trimming pared 1 base from V and 0 bases from J, leaving 15 bases between. The CDR3 is made up of 17 amino acids.

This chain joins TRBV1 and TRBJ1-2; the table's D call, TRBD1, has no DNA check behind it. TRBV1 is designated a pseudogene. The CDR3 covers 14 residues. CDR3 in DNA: TGCACCAGCAGCCAAAGGGACAGTTCCTATGGCTACACCTTC. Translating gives CTSSQRDSSYGYTF.

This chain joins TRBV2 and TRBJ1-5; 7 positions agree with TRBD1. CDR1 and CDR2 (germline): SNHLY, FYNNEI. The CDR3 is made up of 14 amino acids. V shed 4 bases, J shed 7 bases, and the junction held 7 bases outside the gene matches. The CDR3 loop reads CASSGDSARQPQHF. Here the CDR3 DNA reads TGTGCCAGCAGTGGGGACAGTGCAAGACAGCCCCAGCATTTT. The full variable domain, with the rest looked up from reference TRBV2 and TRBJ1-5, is EPEVTQTPSHQVTQMGQEVILRCVPISNHLYFYWYRQILGQKVEFLVSFYNNEISEKSEIFDDQFSVERPDGSNFTLKIRSTKLEDSAMYFCASSGDSARQPQHFGDGTRLSIL.

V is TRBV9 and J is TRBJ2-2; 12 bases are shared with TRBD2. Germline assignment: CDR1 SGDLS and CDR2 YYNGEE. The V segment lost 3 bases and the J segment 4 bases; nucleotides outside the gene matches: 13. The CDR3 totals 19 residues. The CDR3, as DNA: TGTGCCAGCAGCGGTGGGACAGCTAGCGGGAGGGGTAGCACCGGGGAGCTGTTTTTT. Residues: CASSGGTASGRGSTGELFF.

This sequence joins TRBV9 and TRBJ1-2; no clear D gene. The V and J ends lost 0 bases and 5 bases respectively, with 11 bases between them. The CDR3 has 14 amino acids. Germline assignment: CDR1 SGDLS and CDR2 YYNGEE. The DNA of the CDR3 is TGTGCCAGCAGCGTAGGATCGGGAGAATATGGCTACACCTTC. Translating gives CASSVGSGEYGYTF.

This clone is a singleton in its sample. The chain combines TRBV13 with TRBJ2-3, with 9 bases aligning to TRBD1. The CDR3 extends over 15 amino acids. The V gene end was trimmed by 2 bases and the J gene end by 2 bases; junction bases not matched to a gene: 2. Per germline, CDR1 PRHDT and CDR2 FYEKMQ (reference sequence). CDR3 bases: TGTGCCAGCAGCTTAACAGGGGGCTTCACAGATACGCAGTATTTT. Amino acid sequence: CASSLTGGFTDTQYF.

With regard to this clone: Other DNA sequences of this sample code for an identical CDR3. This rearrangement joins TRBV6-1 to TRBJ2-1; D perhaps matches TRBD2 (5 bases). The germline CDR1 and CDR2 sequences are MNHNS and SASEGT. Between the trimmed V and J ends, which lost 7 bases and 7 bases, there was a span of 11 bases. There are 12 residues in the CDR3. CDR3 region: CASTGVGNEQFF. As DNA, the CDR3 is TGTGCCAGCACCGGGGTCGGGAATGAGCAGTTCTTC.

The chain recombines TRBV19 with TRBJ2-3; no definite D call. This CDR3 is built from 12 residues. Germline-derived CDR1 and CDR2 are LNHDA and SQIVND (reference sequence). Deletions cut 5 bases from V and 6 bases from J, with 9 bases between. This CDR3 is CASSRARDTQYF. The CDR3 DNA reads TGTGCCAGTAGTCGAGCACGGGATACGCAGTATTTT.

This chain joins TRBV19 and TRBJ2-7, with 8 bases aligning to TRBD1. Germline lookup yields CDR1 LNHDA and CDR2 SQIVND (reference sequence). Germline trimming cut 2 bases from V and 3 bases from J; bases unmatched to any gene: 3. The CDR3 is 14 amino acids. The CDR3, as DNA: TGTGCCAGTAGTATAATCGGGACAGGCTACGAGCAGTACTTC. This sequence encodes CASSIIGTGYEQYF. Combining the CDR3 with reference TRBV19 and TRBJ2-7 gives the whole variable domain DGGITQSPKYLFRKEGQNVTLSCEQNLNHDAMYWYRQDPGQGLRLIYYSQIVNDFQKGDIAEGYSVSREKKESFPLTVTSAQKNPTAFYLCASSIIGTGYEQYFGPGTRLTVT.

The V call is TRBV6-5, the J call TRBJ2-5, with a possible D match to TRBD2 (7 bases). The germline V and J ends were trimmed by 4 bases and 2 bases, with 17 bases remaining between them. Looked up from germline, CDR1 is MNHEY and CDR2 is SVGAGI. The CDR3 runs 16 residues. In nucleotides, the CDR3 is TGTGCCAGCAGTTCCACCCCGAGGGGGGGACAAGAGACCCAGTACTTC. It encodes CASSSTPRGGQETQYF.

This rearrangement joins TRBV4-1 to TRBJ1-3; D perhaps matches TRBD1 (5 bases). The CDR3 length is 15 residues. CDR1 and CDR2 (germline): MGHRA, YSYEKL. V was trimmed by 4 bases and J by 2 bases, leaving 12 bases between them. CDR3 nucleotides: TGCGCCAGCAGCCCAGCGGGGGTACCTGGAAACACCATATATTTT. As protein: CASSPAGVPGNTIYF.

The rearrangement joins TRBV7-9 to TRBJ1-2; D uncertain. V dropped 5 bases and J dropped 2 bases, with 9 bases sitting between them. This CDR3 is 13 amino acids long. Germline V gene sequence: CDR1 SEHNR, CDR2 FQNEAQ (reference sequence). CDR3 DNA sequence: TGTGCCAGCAGCGGCGGCGAAAACTATGGCTACACCTTC. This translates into CASSGGENYGYTF.

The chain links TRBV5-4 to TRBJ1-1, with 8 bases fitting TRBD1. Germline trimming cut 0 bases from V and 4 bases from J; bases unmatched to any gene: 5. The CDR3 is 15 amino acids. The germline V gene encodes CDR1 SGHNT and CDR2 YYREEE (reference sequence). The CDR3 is CASSLAQGARTEAFF. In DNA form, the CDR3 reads TGTGCCAGCAGCTTGGCTCAGGGGGCGCGCACTGAAGCTTTCTTT.

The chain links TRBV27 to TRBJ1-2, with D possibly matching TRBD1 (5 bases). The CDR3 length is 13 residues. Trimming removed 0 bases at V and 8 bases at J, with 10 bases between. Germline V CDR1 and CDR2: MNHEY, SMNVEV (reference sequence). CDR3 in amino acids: CASSLSGGGGYTF. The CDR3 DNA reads TGTGCCAGCAGTTTATCCGGGGGTGGCGGCTACACCTTC.